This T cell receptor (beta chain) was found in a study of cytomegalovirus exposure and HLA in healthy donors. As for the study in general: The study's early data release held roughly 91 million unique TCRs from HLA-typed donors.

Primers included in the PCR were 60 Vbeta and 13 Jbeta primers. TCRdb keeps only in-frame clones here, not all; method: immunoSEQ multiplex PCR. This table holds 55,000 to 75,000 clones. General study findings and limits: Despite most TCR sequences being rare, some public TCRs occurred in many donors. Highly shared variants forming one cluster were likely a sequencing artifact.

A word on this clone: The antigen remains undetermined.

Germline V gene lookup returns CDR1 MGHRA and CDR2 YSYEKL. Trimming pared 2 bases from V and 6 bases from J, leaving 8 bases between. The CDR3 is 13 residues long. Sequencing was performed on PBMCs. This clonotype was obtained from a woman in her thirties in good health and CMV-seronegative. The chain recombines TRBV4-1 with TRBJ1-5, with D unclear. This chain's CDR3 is CASSQFEAQPQHF. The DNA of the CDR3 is TGCGCCAGCAGCCAATTCGAGGCTCAGCCCCAGCATTTT.